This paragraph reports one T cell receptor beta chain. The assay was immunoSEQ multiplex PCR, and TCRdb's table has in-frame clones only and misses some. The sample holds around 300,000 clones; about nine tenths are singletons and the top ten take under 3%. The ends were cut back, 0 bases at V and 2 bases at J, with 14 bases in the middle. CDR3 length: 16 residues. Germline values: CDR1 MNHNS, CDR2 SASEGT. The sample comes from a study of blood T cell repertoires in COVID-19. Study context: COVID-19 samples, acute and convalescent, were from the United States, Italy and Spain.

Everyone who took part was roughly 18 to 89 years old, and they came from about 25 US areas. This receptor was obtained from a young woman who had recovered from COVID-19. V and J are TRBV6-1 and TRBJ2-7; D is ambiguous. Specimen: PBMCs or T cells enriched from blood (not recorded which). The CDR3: CASSEARLGITYEQYF. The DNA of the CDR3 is TGTGCCAGCAGTGAAGCGCGACTGGGTATTACCTACGAGCAGTACTTC.